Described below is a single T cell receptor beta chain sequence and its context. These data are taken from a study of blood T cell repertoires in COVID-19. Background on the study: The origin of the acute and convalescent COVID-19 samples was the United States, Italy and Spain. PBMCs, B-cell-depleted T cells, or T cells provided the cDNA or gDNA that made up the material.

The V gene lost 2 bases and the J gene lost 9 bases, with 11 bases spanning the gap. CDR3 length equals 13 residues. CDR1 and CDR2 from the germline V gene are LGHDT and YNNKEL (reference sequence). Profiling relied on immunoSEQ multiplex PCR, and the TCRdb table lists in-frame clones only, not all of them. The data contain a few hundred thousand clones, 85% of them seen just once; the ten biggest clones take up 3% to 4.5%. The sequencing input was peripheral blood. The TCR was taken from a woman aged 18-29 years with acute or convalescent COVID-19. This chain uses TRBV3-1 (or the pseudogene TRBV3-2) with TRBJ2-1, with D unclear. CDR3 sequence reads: CASSQFLGGEQFF. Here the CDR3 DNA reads TGTGCCAGCAGCCAATTTCTAGGTGGTGAGCAGTTCTTC.